The T cell receptor (beta chain) described here comes from a study of cytotoxic CD8 clonotypes in ibrutinib-treated CLL. As for the study in general: In all, about 11 patients were relapsed/refractory, some 14 were treatment-naive and 17 to 18 were IGHV unmutated.

Assay: immunoSEQ multiplex PCR; the TCRdb copy retains only in-frame clones and omits some. The sample lists about 160,000 clones; approximately 84% were seen once. The trim removed 5 bases at V and 6 bases at J, leaving 10 bases unmatched. CDR1 SGHVS and CDR2 FQNEAQ come from the germline V gene. The CDR3 covers 15 residues. This clone was recorded only once. The rearrangement links TRBV7-8 to TRBJ1-1; 9 positions match TRBD1. This clonotype was sampled from a human donor with chronic lymphocytic leukemia. The sequenced sample was PBMCs, obtained after 24 months of ibrutinib treatment. CDR3 sequence: CASSGQGQGSAEAFF. CDR3 bases: TGTGCCAGCAGCGGGCAGGGACAGGGATCGGCTGAAGCTTTCTTT.